This TCR beta chain originates from a study of blood T cell repertoires in COVID-19. Cohort assignment relied on participant-reported clinical history. Participants classified as exposed had met a COVID-19 case within 2 weeks before study entry. Authors' processing steps: The assay estimated nucleated cells by amplifying reference gene primers. TCRdb keeps only in-frame clones here, not all; method: immunoSEQ multiplex PCR. That table is the source of V, J and clone size, and D and trimming were worked out from the DNA. The profile covers fewer than 250,000 clones, with 75% to 90% appearing a single time and more than 3% taken by the ten largest. Trimming removed 5 bases from V and 0 bases from J; junction bases left unmatched: 3. Germline CDR1 and CDR2: MNHEY and SMNVEV (reference sequence). CDR3 size: 14 residues.

The source material was PBMCs or T cells enriched from blood (not recorded which). This chain uses TRBV27 with TRBJ1-1; 7 nucleotides line up with TRBD1. This TCR derives from a young woman who had been exposed to COVID-19. The CDR3 reads CASSRDSMNTEAFF. The CDR3 nucleotides read TGTGCCAGCAGTCGGGACAGCATGAACACTGAAGCTTTCTTT.